Listed here are 3 T cell receptor beta chains from one sample, sequenced in a study of T-cell memory formation after mild COVID-19 (dated by TCRdb to the early 2020s). Receptor amplification or capture employed 5' RACE. The sequencer was an Illumina NovaSeq 6000. Using fastp trimming at Q25 and MiXCR clonotype assembly, TCRdb reanalyzed the public sequencing data and kept in-frame beta chains. Each CDR3 protein gets just one entry, which takes the most common genes and DNA from the rows behind it. The sample records some 410,000 distinct CDR3 sequences, more than 20% of which are singletons. Around 13% of the sample is held by the ten biggest clonotypes. The sample was PBMCs or a T cell subset sorted from them (not recorded which). The receptors originated from an adult woman who had mild COVID-19 (a few samples of this study predate the infection). The sample titles of this study are shuffled in the database, so cell type and time point are left out; the donor was told from shared clones.

V usage is TRBV13 and J usage is TRBJ1-2; maybe TRBD1 (5 bases). V was cut by 3 bases and J by 4 bases, with 9 bases left in between. The CDR3 sequence is 13 residues long. Germline loops: CDR1 PRHDT, CDR2 FYEKMQ (reference sequence). CDR3 in amino acids: CASSLGRRYGYTF. CDR3 nucleotides: TGTGCCAGCAGCTTGGGGCGGCGCTATGGCTACACCTTC.

This clonotype has ten or more counts. The rearrangement links TRBV11-2 to TRBJ2-1, with 7 bases that match TRBD2. The CDR3 spans 17 residues. Germline CDR1 SGHAT, CDR2 FQNNGV. The ends lost 3 bases at V and 10 bases at J; junction bases unmatched: 18. As DNA, the CDR3 is TGTGCCAGCAGCTTTAGGGGCAAACTAGCGAATTGGGGGGAGCAGTTCTTC. It specifies CASSFRGKLANWGEQFF.

There are a few counts of this clonotype. The rearrangement joins TRBV12-3 or TRBV12-4 to TRBJ1-1, with TRBD1 identical over 9 bases. The CDR3 spans 15 residues. With V trimmed by 6 bases and J by 1 base, 6 bases remained unmatched. The CDR3: CASSFTGGWNTEAFF. The CDR3 DNA is TGTGCCAGCAGCTTTACAGGGGGCTGGAACACTGAAGCTTTCTTT.